One and the same sample provided the 25 T cell receptor beta chains below, sequenced in a study of T-cell memory formation after mild COVID-19. TCRdb re-analysed the 5' RACE reads in MiXCR, keeping a single row per CDR3 protein. Among some 310,000 distinct CDR3 sequences listed, 20% to 25% were seen once. Sequenced sample: PBMCs or a T cell subset sorted from them (not recorded which). Every receptor here comes from a young man who had mild COVID-19 (a few samples of this study predate the infection). Cell type and time point are not known.

This chain connects TRBV7-3 to TRBJ2-3; the match to TRBD2 covers 10 bases. Trimming removed 8 bases from V and 4 bases from J; junction bases left unmatched: 12. CDR3 length: 16 amino acids. Germline CDR1 and CDR2: SGHTA and FQGTGA. DNA for the CDR3: TGTGCCAGCTCCAAAGGGCCCAGCGGGGGGGCAGATACGCAGTATTTT. It yields the protein CASSKGPSGGADTQYF.

The chain recombines TRBV7-3 with TRBJ2-2; 9 nucleotides line up with TRBD2. V dropped 5 bases and J dropped 7; count of bases not matched to a gene: 5. The CDR3 consists of 14 residues. Germline loops: CDR1 SGHTA, CDR2 FQGTGA. The CDR3 region has the DNA TGTGCCAGCAGCGGGGAGACTAGCGGCGGGGAGCTGTTTTTT. Encoded protein: CASSGETSGGELFF.

Comments on this clonotype: One junction end disagrees with the germline gene, perhaps due to a read error. V usage is TRBV20-1 and J usage is TRBJ2-1; TRBD1 is a possible D gene (6 bases). Germline CDR1 reads DFQATT; CDR2 reads SNEGSKA (reference sequence). CDR3 length: 11 amino acids. The CDR3 DNA reads TGCAGTGCTAGAGGACAGGCTCGCGTTCGCTTC. Translation: CSARGQARVRF.

J is TRBJ2-5 and V is TRBV10-3, with D possibly TRBD2 on 6 matching bases. Looked up from germline, CDR1 is ENHRY and CDR2 is SYGVKD. This CDR3 comprises 13 residues. The V and J ends lost 6 bases and 5 bases respectively, with 13 bases between them. This chain's CDR3 is CAIRDQAGETQYF. CDR3 coding DNA: TGTGCCATCAGGGACCAGGCGGGGGAGACCCAGTACTTC.

The V call is TRBV20-1, the J call TRBJ2-7, with TRBD1 matching over 9 bases. The CDR3 runs to 16 residues. CDR1 is DFQATT and CDR2 is SNEGSKA in the germline V gene (reference sequence). The junction had 10 bases not matched to a gene; V was cut back by 1 base and J by 3 bases. The CDR3 DNA follows: TGCAGTGCTAGAGGACACTACCGGGACAGGGACTACGAGCAGTACGTC. This gives the protein CSARGHYRDRDYEQYV.

This clonotype was seen more than once but under ten times. The rearrangement uses TRBV12-3 or TRBV12-4 and TRBJ1-5, with TRBD1 as a possible D gene (6 bases). Between the trimmed V and J ends, which lost 4 bases and 3 bases, there was a span of 13 bases. The CDR3 runs 15 residues. In DNA form, the CDR3 reads TGTGCCAGCAGTTCCGACAGGAGGTTCAATCAGCCCCAGCATTTT. Encoded protein: CASSSDRRFNQPQHF.

The gene calls are TRBV12-3 or TRBV12-4 and TRBJ1-4; D is ambiguous. Between the trimmed V and J ends, which lost 3 bases and 6 bases, there was a span of 8 bases. The CDR3 loop spans 13 amino acids. CDR3 in amino acids: CASSFSSDEKLFF. In nucleotides, the CDR3 is TGTGCCAGCAGTTTTTCGAGTGATGAAAAACTGTTTTTT.

This clonotype appeared many times. This chain uses TRBV4-2 with TRBJ2-4; TRBD2 aligns across 8 bases. Looked up from germline, CDR1 is LGHNA and CDR2 is YNFKEQ. The V segment lost 4 bases and the J segment 16 bases; nucleotides outside the gene matches: 12. This CDR3 is 13 amino acids long. The CDR3 spells CASSPGTSGIIYF. In DNA, the CDR3 is TGTGCCAGCAGCCCGGGGACTAGTGGAATAATATACTTC.

At least ten counts were recorded for this clonotype. This chain links TRBV4-1 with TRBJ1-5, with a tentative D call TRBD1 (5 bases). Trimming pared 1 base from V and 3 bases from J, leaving 25 bases between. CDR3 length equals 20 residues. Germline V gives CDR1 MGHRA, CDR2 YSYEKL. CDR3 sequence: CASSQVWPTTRSRVNQPQHF. CDR3 nucleotides: TGCGCCAGCAGCCAAGTTTGGCCCACGACGCGCTCCAGGGTCAATCAGCCCCAGCATTTT.

This clonotype was seen only once. The CDR3 nucleotides are TGTGCCAGCACTAGTTACGGTGAGCAGTTCTTC. This gives the protein CASTSYGEQFF. This chain connects TRBV6-5 to TRBJ2-1; D is undetermined. The CDR3 totals 11 residues. V lost 7 bases and J 9 bases, leaving 10 bases between the germline ends. Germline assignment: CDR1 MNHEY and CDR2 SVGAGI.

The chain joins TRBV5-1 to TRBJ1-1, with 9 bases identical to TRBD1. The germline V gene has CDR1 SGHRS and CDR2 YFSETQ. Germline trimming cut 1 base from V and 4 bases from J; bases unmatched to any gene: 5. The CDR3 is 15 residues long. The chain's CDR3 is CASSLNGQGITEAFF. The CDR3 DNA is TGCGCCAGCAGCTTGAACGGACAGGGGATCACTGAAGCTTTCTTT.

This clonotype appeared a few times. The rearrangement uses TRBV7-2 and TRBJ1-1; possibly TRBD1 for D (6 bases). CDR1 is SGHTA, CDR2 FQGNSA, per germline. V was pared by 5 bases and J by 1 base, with 8 bases between. The CDR3 consists of 13 residues. CDR3 coding DNA: TGTGCCAGCAGCCAGACAGGGAACACTGAAGCTTTCTTT. Its translation is CASSQTGNTEAFF.

A few counts support this clonotype. The chain recombines TRBV7-9 with TRBJ1-2, with no clear D. The CDR3 is 12 amino acids. V lost 1 base and J 8 bases, leaving 8 bases between the germline ends. The germline CDR1 and CDR2 sequences are SEHNR and FQNEAQ (reference sequence). The CDR3 sequence is CASSLEPRGYTF. The DNA of the CDR3 is TGTGCCAGCAGCTTAGAGCCGAGGGGCTACACCTTC.

Sample share makes this clonotype medium-sized. The V call is TRBV6-5, the J call TRBJ1-2, with D maybe TRBD1 (5 bases). The V gene lost 6 bases and the J gene lost 6 bases, with 20 bases spanning the gap. Germline V gives CDR1 MNHEY, CDR2 SVGAGI. This CDR3 comprises 15 residues. The CDR3 DNA is TGTGCCAGCAGCCTATACACCGGGACCCCTAATGGCTACACCTTC. It codes for CASSLYTGTPNGYTF.

This clonotype was seen only a few times. The V gene is TRBV20-1, the J gene TRBJ2-1; D tentatively fits TRBD1 or TRBD2 (6 bases each). Germline V lookup: CDR1 DFQATT, CDR2 SNEGSKA (reference sequence). This CDR3 is 16 amino acids long. V shed 3 bases and J shed 7 bases, with 22 bases lying between them. The CDR3, as DNA: TGCAGTGCTAGGCCGGCCGAACGGGGGCCTGGGAATGAGCAGTTCTTC. This encodes CSARPAERGPGNEQFF.

The rearrangement uses TRBV6-2 or TRBV6-3 and TRBJ1-5; TRBD1 aligns across 10 bases. CDR1 is MNHEY, CDR2 SVGEGT, per germline. The CDR3 consists of 15 residues. Germline trimming cut 6 bases from V and 6 bases from J; bases unmatched to any gene: 8. The CDR3 DNA reads as TGTGCCAGCAGCCCGACAGGGGGCATTCTTCAGCCCCAGCATTTT. Translating it yields CASSPTGGILQPQHF.

The V and J genes are TRBV11-2 and TRBJ2-7, with D tentatively TRBD1 (6 bases). This CDR3 region has 13 residues. Per the germline V gene, CDR1 is SGHAT and CDR2 is FQNNGV. Trimming cost V 6 bases and J 2 bases, with 11 bases left between them. The CDR3 spells CASRGGHTYEQYF. The CDR3 bases are TGTGCCAGCAGAGGGGGACACACCTACGAGCAGTACTTC.

CDR3: CASSQDSSNGYTF. As DNA, the CDR3 is TGCGCCAGCAGCCAAGACAGTAGCAATGGCTACACCTTC. The chain employs TRBV5-1 and TRBJ1-2, with a weak D call TRBD1 (5 bases). The CDR3 length is 13 residues. V was trimmed by 4 bases and J by 6 bases, leaving 13 bases between them. The germline V gene encodes CDR1 SGHRS and CDR2 YFSETQ.

The rearrangement links TRBV7-6 to TRBJ1-4, with D hard to call. Trimming took 3 bases from V and 8 from J, leaving 10 bases between them. The germline gives CDR1 SGHVS, CDR2 FNYEAQ. The CDR3 length is 13 residues. The CDR3 DNA reads as TGTGCCAGCAGCTTGAGGGTGCAAGAAAAACTGTTTTTT. It translates to CASSLRVQEKLFF.

This clonotype was picked up a small number of times. V gene TRBV20-1 combines with J gene TRBJ2-3; D gene uncertain. Trimming removed 3 bases at V and 2 bases at J, with 6 bases between. The CDR3 totals 12 residues. Germline CDR1 is DFQATT and CDR2 is SNEGSKA (reference sequence). CDR3 DNA: TGCAGTGCTAGGACTGTCACAGATACGCAGTATTTT. Translation: CSARTVTDTQYF.

The V and J genes are TRBV20-1 and TRBJ2-5, with TRBD1 matching 10 bases. Germline V gene data show CDR1 as DFQATT and CDR2 as SNEGSKA (reference sequence). CDR3 size: 14 residues. J lost 5 bases, V lost 5 bases, and 8 bases had no gene match. This CDR3 is CSASDRGTSETQYF. Written as DNA, the CDR3 is TGCAGTGCTTCGGACAGGGGGACGTCGGAGACCCAGTACTTC.

The chain employs TRBV20-1 and TRBJ2-1, with TRBD2 identical over 10 bases. Germline values: CDR1 DFQATT, CDR2 SNEGSKA (reference sequence). Trimming cost V 5 bases and J 2 bases; bases outside gene matches: 6. This CDR3 spans 15 amino acids. CDR3 DNA sequence: TGCAGTGCTCAATCTAGCGGGGGAGCCTACAATGAGCAGTTCTTC. The encoded protein is CSAQSSGGAYNEQFF.

The V call is TRBV10-3, the J call TRBJ1-2; 10 bases match TRBD1. V lost 6 bases, J lost 8 bases, and 0 bases stayed unmatched. The CDR3 is 11 amino acids. Per germline, CDR1 ENHRY and CDR2 SYGVKD. The CDR3 nucleotides are TGTGCCATCAGGGACAGGGGGGGCTACACCTTC. It translates to CAIRDRGGYTF.

The rearrangement joins TRBV4-1 to TRBJ2-5; TRBD2 matches at 10 bases. V lost 3 bases, J lost 4 bases, and 5 bases stayed unmatched. The CDR3 totals 15 residues. The germline V gene encodes CDR1 MGHRA and CDR2 YSYEKL. The CDR3 spells CASSHHGTSVETQYF. Here the CDR3 DNA reads TGCGCCAGCAGCCATCACGGGACTAGCGTAGAGACCCAGTACTTC.

This clonotype occurred a few times. The chain has TRBV14 and TRBJ1-6; no reliable D call. Looked up from germline, CDR1 is SGHDN and CDR2 is FVKESK. This CDR3 has 17 residues. Between the trimmed V and J ends, which lost 4 bases and 0 bases, there was a span of 13 bases. For the CDR3, the DNA is TGTGCCAGCAGCCTCGGACGAAAGAGCTCCTATAATTCACCCCTCCACTTT. Protein product: CASSLGRKSSYNSPLHF.